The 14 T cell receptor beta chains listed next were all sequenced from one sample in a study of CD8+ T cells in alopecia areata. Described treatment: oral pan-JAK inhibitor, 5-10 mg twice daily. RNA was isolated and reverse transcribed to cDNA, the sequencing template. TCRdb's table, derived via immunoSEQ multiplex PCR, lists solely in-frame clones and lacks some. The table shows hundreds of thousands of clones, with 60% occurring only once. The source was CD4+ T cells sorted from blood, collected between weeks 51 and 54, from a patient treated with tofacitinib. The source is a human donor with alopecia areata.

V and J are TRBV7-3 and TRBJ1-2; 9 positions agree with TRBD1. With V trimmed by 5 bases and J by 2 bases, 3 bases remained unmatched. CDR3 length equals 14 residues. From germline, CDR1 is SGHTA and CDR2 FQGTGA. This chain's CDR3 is CASSDGTGNYGYTF. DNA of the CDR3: TGTGCCAGCAGCGACGGGACAGGGAACTATGGCTACACCTTC.

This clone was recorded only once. The CDR3 DNA reads as TGTGCCAGCAGCCAAGAGGGACGGACCTCTAACTATGGCTACACCTTC. Its protein product is CASSQEGRTSNYGYTF. The chain combines TRBV4-2 with TRBJ1-2; D possibly corresponds to TRBD1 (5 bases). Deletions cut 0 bases from V and 0 bases from J, with 11 bases between. The CDR3 has 16 residues. Looked up from germline, CDR1 is LGHNA and CDR2 is YNFKEQ.

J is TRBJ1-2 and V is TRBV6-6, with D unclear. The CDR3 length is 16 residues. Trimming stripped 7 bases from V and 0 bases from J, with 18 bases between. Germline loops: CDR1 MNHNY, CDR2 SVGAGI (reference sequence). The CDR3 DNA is TGTGCCAGCACCATAACCAGCGGTGGGCCTAACTATGGCTACACCTTC. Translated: CASTITSGGPNYGYTF.

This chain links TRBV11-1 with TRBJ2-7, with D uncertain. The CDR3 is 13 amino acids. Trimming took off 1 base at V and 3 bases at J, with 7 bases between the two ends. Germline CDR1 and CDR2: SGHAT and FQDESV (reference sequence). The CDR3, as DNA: TGTGCCAGCAGCTTAGGGCAATTCTACGAGCAGTACTTC. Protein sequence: CASSLGQFYEQYF.

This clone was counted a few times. The CDR3 spells CASSSRGEETQYF. The CDR3 coding sequence is TGTGCCAGCAGCTCCCGGGGGGAAGAGACCCAGTACTTC. The rearrangement links TRBV5-4 to TRBJ2-5, with TRBD2 identical over 7 bases. V shed 3 bases, J shed 3 bases, and the junction held 2 bases outside the gene matches. Germline V gene data show CDR1 as SGHNT and CDR2 as YYREEE (reference sequence). The CDR3 is 13 residues long.

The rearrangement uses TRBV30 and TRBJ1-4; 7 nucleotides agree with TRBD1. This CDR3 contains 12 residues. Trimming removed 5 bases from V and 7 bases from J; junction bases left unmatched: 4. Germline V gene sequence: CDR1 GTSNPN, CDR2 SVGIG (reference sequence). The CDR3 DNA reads TGTGCCTGGGGACAGGTTTTTGAAAAACTGTTTTTT. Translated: CAWGQVFEKLFF.

The CDR3 DNA follows: TGCGCCAGCAGCCGCGACCCCAGGGTCGGGATCCATGAGCAGTTCTTC. This codes for CASSRDPRVGIHEQFF. The chain employs TRBV4-3 and TRBJ2-1; perhaps D is TRBD1 or TRBD2 (5 bases each). CDR3 length equals 16 residues. Germline V CDR1 and CDR2: LGHNA, YSLEER. The V gene lost 4 bases and the J gene lost 8 bases, with 21 bases spanning the gap.

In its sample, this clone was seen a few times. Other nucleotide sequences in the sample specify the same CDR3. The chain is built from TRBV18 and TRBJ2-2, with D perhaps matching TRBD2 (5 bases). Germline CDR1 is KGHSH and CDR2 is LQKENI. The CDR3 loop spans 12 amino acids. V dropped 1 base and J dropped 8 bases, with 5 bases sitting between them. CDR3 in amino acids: CASSPRTGELFF. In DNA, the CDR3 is TGTGCCAGCTCACCACGGACTGGGGAGCTGTTTTTT.

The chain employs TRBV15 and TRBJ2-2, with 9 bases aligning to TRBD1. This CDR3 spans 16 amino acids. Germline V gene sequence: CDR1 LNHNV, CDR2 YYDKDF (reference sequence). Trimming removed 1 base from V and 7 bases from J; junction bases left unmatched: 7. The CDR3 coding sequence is TGTGCCACCAGCAGAGTGGTACAGGGGGCTGGCGGGGAGCTGTTTTTT. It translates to CATSRVVQGAGGELFF.

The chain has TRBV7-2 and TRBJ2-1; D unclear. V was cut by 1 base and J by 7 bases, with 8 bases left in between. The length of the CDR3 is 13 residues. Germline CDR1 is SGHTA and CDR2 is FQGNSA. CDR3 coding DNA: TGTGCCAGCAGCTTAGAGATATCGAATGAGCAGTTCTTC. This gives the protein CASSLEISNEQFF.

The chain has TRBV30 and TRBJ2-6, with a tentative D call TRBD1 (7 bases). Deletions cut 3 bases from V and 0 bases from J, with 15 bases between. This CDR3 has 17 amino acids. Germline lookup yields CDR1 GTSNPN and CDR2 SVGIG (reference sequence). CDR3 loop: CAWRGQWGVSGANVLTF. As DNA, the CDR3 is TGTGCCTGGAGGGGACAGTGGGGGGTCTCTGGGGCCAACGTCCTGACTTTC.

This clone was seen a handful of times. The CDR3 DNA is TGTGCCAGCAGCTTGGGCGGAAGTCTAGCCAAAAACATTCAGTACTTC. Its translation is CASSLGGSLAKNIQYF. The chain recombines TRBV7-8 with TRBJ2-4; D gene uncertain. CDR3 size: 16 residues. Deletions cut 3 bases from V and 0 bases from J, with 12 bases between. CDR1 is SGHVS and CDR2 is FQNEAQ in the germline V gene.

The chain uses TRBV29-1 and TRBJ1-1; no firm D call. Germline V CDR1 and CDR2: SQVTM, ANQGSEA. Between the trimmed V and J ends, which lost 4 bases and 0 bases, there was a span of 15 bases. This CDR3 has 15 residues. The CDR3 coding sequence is TGCAGCGTTGGGGCTTGGGAGGAGTTGAACACTGAAGCTTTCTTT. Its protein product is CSVGAWEELNTEAFF.

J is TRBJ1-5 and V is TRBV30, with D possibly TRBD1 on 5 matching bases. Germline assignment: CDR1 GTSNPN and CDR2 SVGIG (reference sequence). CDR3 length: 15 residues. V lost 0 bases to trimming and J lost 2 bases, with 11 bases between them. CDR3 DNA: TGTGCCTGGAGTGTACCCGGAGGGGGCAATCAGCCCCAGCATTTT. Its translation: CAWSVPGGGNQPQHF.